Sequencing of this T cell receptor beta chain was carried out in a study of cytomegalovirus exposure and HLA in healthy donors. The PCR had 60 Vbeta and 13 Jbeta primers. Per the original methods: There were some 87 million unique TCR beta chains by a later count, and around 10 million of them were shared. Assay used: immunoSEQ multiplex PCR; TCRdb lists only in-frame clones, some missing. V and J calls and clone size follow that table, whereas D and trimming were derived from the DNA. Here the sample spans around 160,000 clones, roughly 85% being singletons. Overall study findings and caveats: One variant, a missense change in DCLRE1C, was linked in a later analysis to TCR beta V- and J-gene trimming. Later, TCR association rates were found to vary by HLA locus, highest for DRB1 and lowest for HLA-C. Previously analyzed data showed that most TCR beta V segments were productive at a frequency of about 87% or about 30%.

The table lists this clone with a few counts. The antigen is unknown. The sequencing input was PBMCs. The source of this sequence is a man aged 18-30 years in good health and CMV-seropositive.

The CDR3: CASSASGTYNEQFF. The CDR3 DNA reads as TGTGCCAGCAGCGCTAGCGGGACGTACAATGAGCAGTTCTTC. The V and J genes are TRBV6-5 and TRBJ2-1; TRBD2 matches at 9 bases. CDR3 length equals 14 residues. The V gene's germline CDR1 is MNHEY and CDR2 SVGAGI. V shed 6 bases, J shed 4 bases, and the junction held 4 bases outside the gene matches.